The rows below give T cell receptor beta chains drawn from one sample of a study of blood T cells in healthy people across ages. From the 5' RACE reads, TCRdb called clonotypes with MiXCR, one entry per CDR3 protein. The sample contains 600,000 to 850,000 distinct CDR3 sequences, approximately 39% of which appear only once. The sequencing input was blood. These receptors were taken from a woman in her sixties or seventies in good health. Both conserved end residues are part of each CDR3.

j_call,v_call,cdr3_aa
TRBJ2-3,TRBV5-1,CASSLGGQSINTDTQYF
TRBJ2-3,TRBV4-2,CASSQMTSSTDTQYF
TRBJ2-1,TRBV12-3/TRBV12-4,CASSLGGLTYNEQFF
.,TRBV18,CASSPTGGNEQYF
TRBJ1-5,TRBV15,CATSRDLQPQHF
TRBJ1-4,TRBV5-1,CASRLSPQGVANEKLFF
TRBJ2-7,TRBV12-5,CASGLVKVLGGAGDEQYF
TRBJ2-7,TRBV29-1,CSVVGTGSYEQYF
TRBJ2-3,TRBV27,CASSLRQGPPDTQYF
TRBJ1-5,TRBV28,CASSPTGVGNQPQHF
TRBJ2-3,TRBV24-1,CASKSSVVDTQYF
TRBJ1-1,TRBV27,CASSLTGSYHTEAFF
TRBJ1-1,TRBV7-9,CASSPARSGKGAEAFF